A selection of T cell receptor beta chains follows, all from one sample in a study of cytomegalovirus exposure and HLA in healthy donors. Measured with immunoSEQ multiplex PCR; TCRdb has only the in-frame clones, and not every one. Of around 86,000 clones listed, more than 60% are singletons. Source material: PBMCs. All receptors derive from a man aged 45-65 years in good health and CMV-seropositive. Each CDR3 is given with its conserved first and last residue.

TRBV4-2 CASSQDKGRWTTYEQYF
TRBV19 CASSLDSVITSDTQYF
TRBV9 CASSVEGVSAEQPKF
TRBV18 CASSPSRTSGNNEQFF
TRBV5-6 CASSLGQGAYGYTF
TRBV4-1 CASKRQGIHNEQFF
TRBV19 CASSGDRELAKNIQYF
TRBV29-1 CSVEVVSYTGELFF
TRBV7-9 CASTLDGGSHEQYF
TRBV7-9 CASSSRQGTGEQFF
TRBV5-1 CASSLALDRSNYGYTF
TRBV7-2 CASSSGTRYRDTQYF
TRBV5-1 CASSPYKNYEQYF
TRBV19 CASSIGLAGRLNTGELFF
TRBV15 CATSRAGTEWYEQYF
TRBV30 CAWGKQGTYGYTF
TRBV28 CASSLAGQALEKLFF
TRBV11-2 CASSLVLGQGHGTEAFF
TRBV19 CATGISYEQYF
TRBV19 CASSRRDSGNTIYF
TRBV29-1 CSVGSTNPTDTQYF
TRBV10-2 CASSSQETQYF
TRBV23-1 CASSHRNHSCKYF
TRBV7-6 CASSRQSVGEQYF
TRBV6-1 CASRQNRAYEQYF
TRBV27 CASSKYGTERNEQYF
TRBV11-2 CASSLAAGAGYTF
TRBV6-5 CASSYITGQGLSPLHF
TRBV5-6 CASSAETGANEKLFF
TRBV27 CASSTRTGQGSDEQFF
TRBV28 CASSLGGGQGLGGYGYTF
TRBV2 CASSDFPGGGQSTDTQYF
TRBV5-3 CARSPLGSSYNEQFF
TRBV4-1 CASSHAGNTEAFF
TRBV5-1 CASSLSGTPQETQYF
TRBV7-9 CASSGGVNYGYTF
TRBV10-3 CATTINRNTEAFF
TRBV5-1 CASSLADRTGLYGYTF
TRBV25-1 CASSLSQGLSSGANVLTF
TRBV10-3 CAISDGQGHSGNTIYF
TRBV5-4 CASSLKGLDYEQYF
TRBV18 CASSPSMTSGRDTQYF
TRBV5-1 CASYRGTSGPNTGELFF
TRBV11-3 CASTSEEGLSYEQYF
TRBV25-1 CASSDDRHSGNTIYF
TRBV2 CARPSYNGQGQSYGYTF
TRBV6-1 CASSFDFNQPQHF
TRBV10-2 CASRREGEAGELFF
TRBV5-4 CASSIDSSTGELFF
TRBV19 CASSIDLEASGEYNEQFF